This note documents a single T cell receptor beta chain sequence. This sample is part of a study of shared T cell receptors in the human thymus. The assay was immunoSEQ multiplex PCR, and TCRdb's table has in-frame clones only and misses some. The sample carries about 730,000 clones, 70% to 90% recorded once. The sample was also reused in another study, on human thymus T cells. Per that study: Having corrective surgery for congenital heart defects, healthy Finnish infants were the ones who donated. The source of the thymus tissue was resections taken during corrective heart surgery. Apparent bias marked the V and J gene usage of thymic and blood repertoires. Reports from related research described highly overlapping thymic repertoires among unrelated individuals.

Sequenced sample: thymocytes. This clonotype was sampled from a girl less than two years old with a congenital heart defect.

For the CDR3, the DNA is TGTGCCAGCAGCTCCGCGGCGGCGAGCTCCTACAATGAGCAGTTCTTC. As protein: CASSSAAASSYNEQFF. The chain couples TRBV7-6 to TRBJ2-1; D is unclear. CDR1 and CDR2 (germline): SGHVS, FNYEAQ. The CDR3 runs to 16 residues. Between the trimmed V and J ends, which lost 4 bases and 0 bases, there was a span of 13 bases.